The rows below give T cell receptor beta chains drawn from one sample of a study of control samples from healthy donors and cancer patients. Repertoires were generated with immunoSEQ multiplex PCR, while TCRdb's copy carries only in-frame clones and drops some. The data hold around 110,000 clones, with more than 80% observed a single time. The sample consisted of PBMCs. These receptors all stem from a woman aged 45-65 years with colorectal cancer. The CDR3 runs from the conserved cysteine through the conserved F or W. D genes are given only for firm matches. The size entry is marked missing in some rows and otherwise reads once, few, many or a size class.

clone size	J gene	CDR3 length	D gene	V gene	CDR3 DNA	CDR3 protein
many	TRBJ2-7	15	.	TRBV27	TGTGCCAGCAGTTTACGGGCTCAGGGTGTAAACGAGCAGTACTTC	CASSLRAQGVNEQYF
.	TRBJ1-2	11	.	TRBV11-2	TGTGCCAGCAGAACCAACTATGGCTACACCTTC	CASRTNYGYTF
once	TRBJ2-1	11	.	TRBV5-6	TGTGCCAGCAGCTGGCAGAATGAGCAGTTCTTC	CASSWQNEQFF
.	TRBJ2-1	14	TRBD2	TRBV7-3	TGTGCCAGCAGCAGTAGCGGGGGGGCCAATGAGCAGTTCTTC	CASSSSGGANEQFF
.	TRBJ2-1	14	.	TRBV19	TGTGCCAGTAGTCCGGGATTCGGGAGCAATGAGCAGTTCTTC	CASSPGFGSNEQFF
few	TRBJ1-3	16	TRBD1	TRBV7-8	TGTGCCAGCAGCTTCCGGGACAGGGAAGCTGGAAACACCATATATTTT	CASSFRDREAGNTIYF
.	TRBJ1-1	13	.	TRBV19	TGTGCCAGTAGCCTTGGACAGCCCACTGAAGCTTTCTTT	CASSLGQPTEAFF
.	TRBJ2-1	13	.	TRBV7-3	TGTGCCAGCAGCTTAACCCCCAACAATGAGCAGTTCTTC	CASSLTPNNEQFF
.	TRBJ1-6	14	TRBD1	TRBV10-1	TGCGCCAGCACGAAAGGACAGGGAGATTCACCCCTCCACTTT	CASTKGQGDSPLHF
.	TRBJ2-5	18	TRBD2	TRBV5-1	TGCGCCAGCAGCTTGGACGGACTAGCGGGGGGACCACAAGAGACCCAGTACTTC	CASSLDGLAGGPQETQYF
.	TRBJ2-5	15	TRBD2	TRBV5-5	TGTGCCAGCAGCCAACCGGGTAGCGGGAAAGAGACCCAGTACTTC	CASSQPGSGKETQYF
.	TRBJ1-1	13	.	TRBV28	TGTGCCAGCAGTCGGGACGGCAACACTGAAGCTTTCTTT	CASSRDGNTEAFF